These 6 T cell receptor beta chains originate from one sample sequenced in a study of blood T cell repertoires in COVID-19. Libraries were prepared by immunoSEQ multiplex PCR; TCRdb keeps only in-frame clonotypes and omits some of them. Here the sample spans around 190,000 clones, approximately 84% being singletons. Sequenced material: peripheral blood. Receptors originate from a human donor in a cohort sampled during active COVID-19.

This clone was seen only a few times. V is TRBV19 and J is TRBJ2-7, with 7 bases lining up with TRBD1. This CDR3 is built from 13 residues. J gave up 7 bases and V 5 bases, and 8 bases lay outside the gene matches. The germline gives CDR1 LNHDA, CDR2 SQIVND (reference sequence). CDR3 in amino acids: CASSRQGREEQYF. The CDR3 nucleotides are TGTGCCAGTAGTCGACAGGGCCGAGAGGAGCAGTACTTC.

The genes are TRBV4-1 and TRBJ2-1, with D maybe TRBD2 (6 bases). The CDR3 has 18 residues. Per the germline V gene, CDR1 is MGHRA and CDR2 is YSYEKL. Trimming cost V 0 bases and J 0 bases, with 15 bases left between them. CDR3 nucleotide sequence: TGCGCCAGCAGCCAAGAGCATGGGGGACTGAGCTCCTACAATGAGCAGTTCTTC. Translating gives CASSQEHGGLSSYNEQFF.

The chain recombines TRBV27 with TRBJ2-5, with TRBD2 matching over 14 bases. The CDR3 spans 17 residues. The germline CDR1 and CDR2 sequences are MNHEY and SMNVEV (reference sequence). V trimming: 4 bases; J trimming: 4 bases; junction bases outside the gene matches: 8. CDR3 bases: TGTGCCAGCAGTTCGACTAGCGGGGGGGCCGGAATAGAGACCCAGTACTTC. Its translation is CASSSTSGGAGIETQYF.

The rearrangement joins TRBV10-1 to TRBJ1-2; D ambiguous. The CDR3 extends over 13 amino acids. V lost 3 bases, J lost 2 bases, and 7 bases lay in between. Germline V gene sequence: CDR1 WNHNN, CDR2 SYGVQD (reference sequence). The CDR3 DNA reads TGCGCCAGCAGTGAACAGCGGAACTATGGCTACACCTTC. This translates into CASSEQRNYGYTF.

The table lists this clone with a count of one. The chain joins TRBV21-1 to TRBJ1-4; TRBD1 is the table's D call and was not checked against the DNA. TRBV21-1 is described as a pseudogene. The CDR3 totals 15 residues. CDR3 region: CASSFHRGPNEKLFF. DNA of the CDR3: TGTGCCAGCAGCTTTCACAGGGGGCCGAATGAAAAACTGTTTTTT.

The J gene is TRBJ2-1, the V gene TRBV10-1; TRBD1 aligns across 7 bases. CDR1 is WNHNN and CDR2 is SYGVQD in the germline V gene (reference sequence). V lost 5 bases to trimming and J lost 0 bases; unmatched junction nucleotides: 13. The CDR3 has 18 residues. CDR3 bases: TGCGCCAGCAGTCCTGGTGACAGGGTACGGGGCTCCTACAATGAGCAGTTCTTC. Residues: CASSPGDRVRGSYNEQFF.